These 21 T cell receptor beta chains share one sample of origin, sequenced in a study of beta chain features in type 1 diabetes (dated by TCRdb to about 2018). Broad study findings and their caveats: Type 1 diabetes patients showed a moderate but significant shortening of TCRB CDR3 length in all four CD4+ subsets.

Library method: the immunoSEQ multiplex PCR assay. The entire isolated RNA was reverse transcribed using the High Capacity cDNA Reverse Transcription Kit, and thus expressed TCRB transcripts were sequenced. The table was pulled from immuneACCESS by TCRdb, which kept in-frame rearrangements only. Such tables lose some clones; where checked, under half of the loss comes from unresolved V genes, and the rest has no known cause. This sample is represented by roughly 100,000 clones; 25% to 30% of them were singletons. Of the sample, roughly 0.58% falls within the top ten clones. The antigens of these receptors remain unknown. Source material: central memory CD4+ T cells from blood. The origin of the receptors is a young woman with type 1 diabetes.

In this sample, this clone turned up a few times. This chain links TRBV5-4 with TRBJ2-1; 7 bases align to TRBD2. This CDR3 is built from 14 residues. Per germline, CDR1 SGHNT and CDR2 YYREEE (reference sequence). V shed 6 bases, J shed 4 bases, and the junction held 7 bases outside the gene matches. The CDR3 reads CASTENSGYNEQFF. The DNA for the CDR3 is TGTGCCAGCACGGAGAATAGCGGGTACAATGAGCAGTTCTTC. The variable domain in full, completed from reference TRBV5-4 and TRBJ2-1, reads ETGVTQSPTHLIKTRGQQVTLRCSSQSGHNTVSWYQQALGQGPQFIFQYYREEENGRGNFPPRFSGLQFPNYSSELNVNALELDDSALYLCASTENSGYNEQFFGPGTRLTVL.

This CDR3 reads CASSLGGSSGEQYV. The CDR3 DNA reads as TGTGCCAGCAGCTTAGGGGGCTCCTCGGGCGAGCAGTACGTC. The V gene is TRBV11-3, the J gene TRBJ2-7; D possibly corresponds to TRBD1 (5 bases). Trimming cost V 1 base and J 6 bases, with 13 bases left between them. This CDR3 comprises 14 residues. The germline V gene has CDR1 SGHNT and CDR2 YENEEA.

A few counts support this clone. The chain links TRBV28 to TRBJ2-7; no clear D gene. Germline assignment: CDR1 MDHEN and CDR2 SYDVKM. Trimming removed 7 bases at V and 4 bases at J, with 8 bases between. The CDR3 runs 11 residues. CDR3 nucleotide sequence: TGTGCCAGCACTAGTGCATACGAGCAGTACTTC. Translated: CASTSAYEQYF. Looking up the rest from reference TRBV28 and TRBJ2-7 gives the full variable domain: DVKVTQSSRYLVKRTGEKVFLECVQDMDHENMFWYRQDPGLGLRLIYFSYDVKMKEKGDIPEGYSVSREKKERFSLILESASTNQTSMYLCASTSAYEQYFGPGTRLTVT.

This clone was observed a few times. V usage is TRBV10-2 and J usage is TRBJ2-1; TRBD2 agrees at 8 bases. V was pared by 3 bases and J by 7 bases, with 5 bases of the junction left unmatched. Germline V gives CDR1 WSHSY, CDR2 SAAADI. The CDR3 length is 14 residues. CDR3 sequence (DNA): TGCGCCAGCAGTGACAAGGGACTAGGAAATGAGCAGTTCTTC. Translation gives CASSDKGLGNEQFF.

The chain links TRBV27 to TRBJ2-2; 7 nucleotides align to TRBD1. Germline V gene data show CDR1 as MNHEY and CDR2 as SMNVEV (reference sequence). With V trimmed by 6 bases and J by 3 bases, 4 bases remained unmatched. The CDR3 covers 14 residues. CDR3 DNA sequence: TGTGCCAGCAGACTTGACAGGGACACCGGGGAGCTGTTTTTT. It translates to CASRLDRDTGELFF.

V is TRBV2 and J is TRBJ2-5; perhaps TRBD2 as D (6 bases). Trimming removed 1 base from V and 6 bases from J, with 12 bases in between. The CDR3 runs to 14 residues. Per germline, CDR1 SNHLY and CDR2 FYNNEI. The CDR3 DNA reads as TGTGCCAGCAGTGAAGTGACTAGTGGTAAGACCCAGTACTTC. It specifies CASSEVTSGKTQYF.

The genes are TRBV27 and TRBJ2-7; D gene uncertain. The germline V gene encodes CDR1 MNHEY and CDR2 SMNVEV (reference sequence). Trimming pared 8 bases from V and 3 bases from J, leaving 20 bases between. The CDR3 covers 15 residues. The CDR3 bases are TGTGCCAGCGCCGTCGACACTTCGATGAACTACGAGCAGTACTTC. Protein product: CASAVDTSMNYEQYF.

The chain employs TRBV5-4 and TRBJ2-7, with D possibly being TRBD1 (5 bases). Germline loops: CDR1 SGHNT, CDR2 YYREEE (reference sequence). CDR3 length equals 14 residues. Trimming took 2 bases from V and 2 from J, leaving 11 bases between them. The CDR3, as DNA: TGTGCCAGCAGCTTACAGGATACAGCCTACGAGCAGTACTTC. It is translated as CASSLQDTAYEQYF.

This rearrangement joins TRBV7-2 to TRBJ2-1; 12 bases match TRBD2. CDR3 length equals 16 residues. The V segment lost 4 bases and the J segment 8 bases; nucleotides outside the gene matches: 9. CDR1 is SGHTA and CDR2 is FQGNSA in the germline V gene. The CDR3 region has the DNA TGTGCCAGCAGCTCGCAACCTAGCGGGAGGGCACATGAGCAGTTCTTC. Protein: CASSSQPSGRAHEQFF.

The chain employs TRBV29-1 and TRBJ2-3, with 7 bases lining up with TRBD1. The CDR3 spans 15 residues. The junction had 16 bases not matched to a gene; V was cut back by 7 bases and J by 6 bases. In germline, CDR1 is SQVTM, CDR2 ANQGSEA. The DNA of the CDR3 is TGCAGCGCCCTTCGTGGGACAGAGGCCAGGGATACGCAGTATTTT. Protein sequence: CSALRGTEARDTQYF.

This clone has more than one count but fewer than ten. The chain is built from TRBV4-3 and TRBJ2-1; 16 nucleotides align to TRBD2. V lost 2 bases and J lost 3; bases outside the gene matches: 10. This CDR3 region has 20 residues. The germline gives CDR1 LGHNA, CDR2 YSLEER. The CDR3 sequence is CASSQLPGLAGGSIYNEQFF. The DNA of the CDR3 is TGCGCCAGCAGCCAACTTCCGGGACTAGCGGGAGGGTCCATCTACAATGAGCAGTTCTTC.

The CDR3: CASSFMGSQETQYF. In DNA, the CDR3 is TGTGCCAGCAGCTTTATGGGGAGCCAAGAGACCCAGTACTTC. This chain connects TRBV5-6 to TRBJ2-5; possible D gene TRBD2, 5 bases. V was cut by 2 bases and J by 1 base, with 9 bases left in between. The CDR3 has 14 amino acids. Germline assignment: CDR1 SGHDT and CDR2 YYEEEE.

A few counts support this clone. The chain employs TRBV9 and TRBJ2-2; D is ambiguous. The CDR3 contains 14 residues. Germline V CDR1 and CDR2: SGDLS, YYNGEE. Trimming pared 0 bases from V and 3 bases from J, leaving 6 bases between. This chain's CDR3 is CASSVDLYTGELFF. In DNA form, the CDR3 reads TGTGCCAGCAGCGTAGATCTCTACACCGGGGAGCTGTTTTTT.

The V and J genes are TRBV7-2 and TRBJ1-1; D is unresolved. The CDR3 spans 13 residues. CDR1 is SGHTA and CDR2 is FQGNSA in the germline V gene. The V and J ends lost 2 bases and 4 bases respectively, with 8 bases between them. The CDR3 is CASSLQFTTEAFF. As DNA, the CDR3 is TGTGCCAGCAGCTTACAGTTTACCACTGAAGCTTTCTTT.

The chain uses TRBV14 and TRBJ1-2, with a weak D call TRBD1 (5 bases). The V end was cut by 2 bases, the J end by 6 bases, with 13 bases between. The germline V gene has CDR1 SGHDN and CDR2 FVKESK. This CDR3 comprises 14 residues. In nucleotides, the CDR3 is TGTGCCAGCAGCCAAATCGGGGGAGAGCATGGCTACACCTTC. The encoded protein is CASSQIGGEHGYTF.

This clone has just a few counts. The chain has TRBV28 and TRBJ2-7; 9 nucleotides line up with TRBD2. CDR3 length: 15 amino acids. The germline CDR1 and CDR2 sequences are MDHEN and SYDVKM. Trimming took 5 bases from V and 1 from J; bases not matched to a gene: 6. CDR3 nucleotides: TGTGCCAGCAGTGCTAGCGGGATAGGGTCCTACGAGCAGTACGTC. Translated, it gives CASSASGIGSYEQYV.

The chain recombines TRBV10-1 with TRBJ1-1; tentative D call: TRBD1 (5 bases). CDR3 length: 15 amino acids. Trimming took 0 bases from V and 2 from J, leaving 10 bases between them. Germline V CDR1 and CDR2: WNHNN, SYGVQD (reference sequence). The DNA of the CDR3 is TGCGCCAGCAGTGAGTCTTCTGGACAAAACACTGAAGCTTTCTTT. This translates into CASSESSGQNTEAFF.

V is TRBV6-5 and J is TRBJ2-1; TRBD2 agrees at 9 bases. Germline values: CDR1 MNHEY, CDR2 SVGAGI. V lost 2 bases to trimming and J lost 9 bases; unmatched junction nucleotides: 8. CDR3 length: 15 residues. The CDR3 coding sequence is TGTGCCAGCAGTTACCCTAGCGGGAATGGTATTGAGCAGTTCTTC. As protein: CASSYPSGNGIEQFF.

V usage is TRBV7-2 and J usage is TRBJ2-3; maybe TRBD1 (5 bases). Trimming pared 4 bases from V and 4 bases from J, leaving 9 bases between. The CDR3 is 13 residues long. Germline CDR1 is SGHTA and CDR2 is FQGNSA. The CDR3 region is CASSSQGADTQYF. The CDR3 DNA reads as TGTGCCAGCAGCTCCCAGGGCGCAGATACGCAGTATTTT.

V is TRBV18 and J is TRBJ1-3, with no clear D. The CDR3 contains 14 residues. V was clipped by 2 bases and J by 4 bases, with 9 bases between them. Germline V gene lookup returns CDR1 KGHSH and CDR2 LQKENI. CDR3 nucleotides: TGTGCCAGCTCACCAGCACAATACGGAAACACCATATATTTT. Translated: CASSPAQYGNTIYF.

The V gene is TRBV28, the J gene TRBJ2-1, with D maybe TRBD2 (5 bases). The CDR3 is 13 amino acids. Germline V lookup: CDR1 MDHEN, CDR2 SYDVKM. With 7 bases removed from V and 9 bases from J, the gap between germline ends came to 16 bases. DNA for the CDR3: TGTGCCAGCAACGGAGGTGGGCCGGGTGAGCAGTTCTTC. It is translated as CASNGGGPGEQFF.